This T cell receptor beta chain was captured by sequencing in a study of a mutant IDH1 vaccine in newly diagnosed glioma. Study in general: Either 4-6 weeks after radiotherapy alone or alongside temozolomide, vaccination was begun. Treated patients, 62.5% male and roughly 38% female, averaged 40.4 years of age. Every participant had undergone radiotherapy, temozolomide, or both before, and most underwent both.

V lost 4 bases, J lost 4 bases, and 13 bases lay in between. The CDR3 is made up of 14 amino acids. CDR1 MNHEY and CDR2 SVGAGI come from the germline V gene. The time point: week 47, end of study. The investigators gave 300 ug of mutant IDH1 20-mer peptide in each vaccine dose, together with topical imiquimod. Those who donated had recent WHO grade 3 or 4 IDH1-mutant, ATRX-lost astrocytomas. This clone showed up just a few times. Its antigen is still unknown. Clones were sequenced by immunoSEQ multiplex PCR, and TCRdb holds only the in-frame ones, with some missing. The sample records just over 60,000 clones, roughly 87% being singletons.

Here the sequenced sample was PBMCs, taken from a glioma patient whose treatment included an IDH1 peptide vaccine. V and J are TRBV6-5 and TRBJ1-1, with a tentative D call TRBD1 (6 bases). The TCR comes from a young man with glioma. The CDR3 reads CASSLGGIGTEAFF. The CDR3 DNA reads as TGTGCCAGCAGTTTAGGGGGGATAGGCACTGAAGCTTTCTTT.